A selection of T cell receptor beta chains follows, all from one sample in a study of T cell changes during pregnancy in multiple sclerosis. Data came from immunoSEQ multiplex PCR; TCRdb stores just in-frame clones and leaves some out. The sample lists 25,000 to 35,000 clones, around 91% occurring once. This specimen was CD4+ T cells from peripheral blood mononuclear cells, taken in the third trimester of pregnancy. The receptors shown here come from a female donor in good health, enrolled as a control in a pregnancy study. The CDR3 runs from the conserved cysteine through the conserved F or W. Size is stated for part of the rows, as once, few or many counts, or as a class when the clone is expanded.

abundance	v_gene	j_gene	len	CDR3aa
.	TRBV28	TRBJ2-7	13	CASRGDFTSEQYF
few	TRBV6-1	TRBJ1-1	17	CASSEALFGGSATEAFF
.	TRBV5-5	TRBJ2-7	13	CASSYPRGYEQYF
.	TRBV9	TRBJ1-1	15	CASSDPGGPAPEAFF
.	TRBV5-4	TRBJ1-3	18	CASSLDPVQGATGNTIYF
few	TRBV15	TRBJ2-1	19	CATSRSTYRLAGGRDEQFF
.	TRBV6-6	TRBJ2-1	12	CASSSSGGPQFF
.	TRBV11-3	TRBJ2-7	14	CASSRTVLKEEQYF
.	TRBV7-2	TRBJ2-2	14	CASSLDQASGELFF
.	TRBV28	TRBJ2-2	17	CASSFRQGMLNTGELFF
.	TRBV5-6	TRBJ2-6	17	CASSLKGRESGANVLTF
.	TRBV25-1	TRBJ2-1	16	CASSDLAGANYNEQFF
.	TRBV7-9	TRBJ2-2	13	CASSRDSFGELFF
.	TRBV5-4	TRBJ2-6	15	CASNTFISGANVLTF
.	TRBV9	TRBJ1-2	15	CASYRVGTGADGYTF
.	TRBV6-6	TRBJ2-1	14	CASSLLAGVNEQFF
.	TRBV30	TRBJ1-5	14	CAWTTDSPNQPQHF
.	TRBV7-2	TRBJ1-2	17	CASSSLTGDGANYGYTF
.	TRBV30	TRBJ2-5	15	CAWSPRGSGQETQYF
.	TRBV14	TRBJ1-2	15	CASSQGRTGGEGYTF
.	TRBV21-1	TRBJ1-1	14	CASSNRPRGTEAFF
.	TRBV6-5	TRBJ2-3	15	CASSYSGTSTDTQYF
.	TRBV27	TRBJ2-5	12	CASSFPGETQYF